This TCR beta chain was sequenced during a study of T cells after yellow fever vaccination. Using its own MiXCR run on the 5' RACE reads, TCRdb lists one record per CDR3 protein. The sample shows roughly 250,000 distinct CDR3 sequences, approximately 13% of them seen only once. The germline V gene encodes CDR1 DFQATT and CDR2 SNEGSKA (reference sequence). This CDR3 has 15 amino acids. The germline V and J ends were trimmed by 6 bases and 0 bases, with 15 bases remaining between them. This clonotype has more than one count but fewer than ten. Sequenced here: CD4+ T cells sorted from PBMCs, sampled 45 days after the yellow fever booster vaccination. The gene calls are TRBV20-1 and TRBJ2-1; D may be TRBD2 (6 bases). The receptor was derived from a man under 40 who received the YFV17D yellow fever vaccine. This CDR3 is CSAELPGSSYNEQFF. The CDR3 DNA reads as TGCAGTGCAGAACTCCCCGGGAGCTCCTACAATGAGCAGTTCTTC.